These T cell receptor beta chains were read from a single sample in a study of shared clonotypes between healthy human individuals. Sequencing was performed with immunoSEQ multiplex PCR; in TCRdb, only in-frame clones are kept and a portion is missing. The data show approximately 2,000,000 clones, about 90% seen once. Sequenced input: naive CD4+ T cells from PBMCs. The source of these receptors is a man aged 18 to 35 in good health. Some clones in this sample may be carry-over from other donors' samples. Both conserved end residues are part of each CDR3. The D gene is left open where the match is weak. Rows give clone size only sometimes, using once, few, many, or a class for an expanded clone.

TRBJ2-5,.,14,TRBD1,TRBV29-1,CSVDRTGGSETQYF,TGCAGCGTTGATCGCACAGGGGGAAGTGAGACCCAGTACTTC
TRBJ2-7,.,11,.,TRBV5-8,CASSFFREQYF,TGTGCCAGCAGCTTTTTTAGGGAGCAGTACTTC
TRBJ2-6,.,19,.,TRBV7-9,CASSRGAGALSAGANVLTF,TGTGCCAGCAGCCGTGGCGCGGGGGCGCTGAGTGCTGGGGCCAACGTCCTGACTTTC
TRBJ1-1,.,14,TRBD1,TRBV5-4,CASSWTGMNTEAFF,TGTGCTAGCAGCTGGACAGGGATGAACACTGAAGCTTTCTTT
TRBJ2-1,.,18,TRBD2,TRBV4-1,CASSQDRLAGGFYNEQFF,TGCGCCAGCAGCCAAGATCGACTAGCGGGAGGGTTCTACAATGAGCAGTTCTTC
TRBJ1-1,.,14,.,TRBV5-1,CASSLSRMNTEAFF,TGCGCCAGCAGCTTGTCCAGAATGAACACTGAAGCTTTCTTT
TRBJ2-1,.,16,.,TRBV5-4,CASSRRGRTAYNEQFF,TGTGCCAGCAGCAGGAGGGGGAGGACCGCGTACAATGAGCAGTTCTTC
TRBJ2-7,.,14,TRBD2,TRBV28,CASSLSGTRYEQYF,TGTGCCAGCAGTCTCTCCGGGACTAGGTACGAGCAGTACTTC
TRBJ1-6,.,12,.,TRBV28,CASSLTGSPLHF,TGTGCCAGCAGTTTGACGGGATCACCCCTCCACTTT
TRBJ2-5,.,13,.,TRBV29-1,CSAVSGAGETQYF,TGCAGCGCCGTCTCAGGGGCGGGGGAGACCCAGTACTTC
TRBJ1-5,.,13,.,TRBV19,CASASDSNQPQHF,TGTGCCAGTGCCTCCGATAGCAATCAGCCCCAGCATTTT
TRBJ2-5,once,16,.,TRBV5-4,CASSLDEATGQETQYF,TGTGCCAGCAGCCTAGATGAAGCGACAGGCCAAGAGACCCAGTACTTC
TRBJ2-7,once,15,TRBD2,TRBV5-8,CASSKPGTGGYEQYF,TGTGCCAGCAGCAAACCCGGGACGGGGGGATACGAGCAGTACTTC
TRBJ2-7,.,15,TRBD2,TRBV5-1,CASSPVIAGAYEQYF,TGCGCCAGCAGCCCCGTAATAGCGGGAGCCTACGAGCAGTACTTC
TRBJ2-7,.,14,.,TRBV4-1,CASSRALGAYEQYF,TGCGCCAGCAGCCGGGCCTTGGGGGCCTACGAGCAGTACTTC
TRBJ2-7,.,12,.,TRBV28,CASGTGSYEQYF,TGTGCCAGCGGGACTGGGTCCTACGAGCAGTACTTC
TRBJ2-3,.,18,.,TRBV7-9,CASSLTPRLVSRTDTQYF,TGTGCCAGCAGCTTAACCCCCCGCCTAGTTTCCCGCACAGATACGCAGTATTTT
TRBJ1-2,.,14,.,TRBV7-3,CASSLYPSNYGYTF,TGTGCCAGCAGCTTATATCCGAGTAACTATGGCTACACCTTC
TRBJ2-2,.,11,.,TRBV2,CASGYTGELFF,TGTGCCAGCGGTTACACCGGGGAGCTGTTTTTT
TRBJ2-3,.,16,TRBD1,TRBV7-9,CASSQWTGGLTDTQYF,TGTGCCAGCAGCCAATGGACAGGGGGTCTCACAGATACGCAGTATTTT
TRBJ2-5,.,12,.,TRBV29-1,CSVELLGETQYF,TGCAGCGTTGAACTACTAGGGGAGACCCAGTACTTC
TRBJ1-5,.,15,TRBD1,TRBV19,CASNPGQTSNQPQHF,TGTGCCAGTAATCCGGGACAGACTAGCAATCAGCCCCAGCATTTT
TRBJ1-4,.,16,.,TRBV30,CAWSFGQWTTNEKLFF,TGTGCCTGGAGCTTTGGACAGTGGACAACTAATGAAAAACTGTTTTTT
TRBJ2-3,.,14,.,TRBV11-2,CASSLGHPTDTQYF,TGTGCCAGCAGCTTAGGACACCCAACAGATACGCAGTATTTT
TRBJ2-7,.,12,.,TRBV2,CASSWTDNEQYF,TGTGCCAGCAGCTGGACAGACAACGAGCAGTACTTC
TRBJ1-2,.,16,.,TRBV11-2,CASSAQQGLPNYGYTF,TGTGCCAGCAGCGCGCAGCAGGGGCTCCCTAACTATGGCTACACCTTC
TRBJ2-3,.,16,.,TRBV14,CASSQDYGSVTDTQYF,TGTGCCAGCAGCCAAGATTACGGGTCGGTCACAGATACGCAGTATTTT
TRBJ1-1,.,14,.,TRBV7-2,CASSFQGTNTEAFF,TGTGCCAGCAGCTTCCAGGGCACGAACACTGAAGCTTTCTTT
TRBJ2-3,.,15,.,TRBV5-1,CASSLEGGSPDTQYF,TGCGCCAGCAGCTTGGAGGGGGGTAGCCCAGATACGCAGTATTTT
TRBJ2-2,.,16,TRBD2,TRBV5-1,CASSPPTGGNTGELFF,TGCGCCAGCAGCCCACCGACGGGAGGGAACACCGGGGAGCTGTTTTTT
TRBJ2-1,.,16,.,TRBV29-1,CSVGNQQGRSYNEQFF,TGCAGCGTTGGGAACCAACAGGGGAGGTCCTACAATGAGCAGTTCTTC
TRBJ2-7,few,12,.,TRBV7-9,CASSLGSYEQYF,TGTGCCAGCAGCTTAGGTTCCTACGAGCAGTACTTC
TRBJ1-2,.,15,.,TRBV4-1,CASSRGGPDYYGYTF,TGCGCCAGCAGCCGGGGGGGTCCAGATTACTATGGCTACACCTTC
TRBJ2-7,.,13,TRBD1,TRBV19,CASRGQGVHEQYF,TGTGCCAGTAGAGGGCAGGGGGTCCACGAGCAGTACTTC
TRBJ2-2,.,17,.,TRBV10-3,CAISLPGTRTNTGELFF,TGTGCCATCAGCCTACCTGGGACTCGGACGAACACCGGGGAGCTGTTTTTT
TRBJ1-5,.,14,TRBD1,TRBV7-2,CASSHGQGNQPQHF,TGTGCCAGCAGCCACGGACAGGGCAATCAGCCCCAGCATTTT
TRBJ1-2,few,14,.,TRBV6-1,CASSWGSVNYGYTF,TGTGCCAGCAGTTGGGGATCGGTGAACTATGGCTACACCTTC
TRBJ2-4,.,13,.,TRBV19,CASRSSAKNIQYF,TGTGCCAGTAGGAGTAGCGCCAAAAACATTCAGTACTTC
TRBJ1-3,.,15,.,TRBV2,CATETAQHHGNTIYF,TGTGCCACAGAAACGGCTCAACATCATGGAAACACCATATATTTT
TRBJ2-1,once,15,TRBD2,TRBV29-1,CSVSPSGRASYEQFF,TGCAGCGTTTCCCCAAGCGGGAGGGCCTCTTATGAGCAGTTCTTC
TRBJ2-7,.,14,.,TRBV15,CATSPPDSSYEQYF,TGTGCCACCAGCCCCCCCGACAGCTCCTACGAGCAGTACTTC
TRBJ2-3,once,15,TRBD2,TRBV9,CASSVGREGANTQYF,TGTGCCAGCAGCGTAGGGCGGGAGGGGGCAAATACGCAGTATTTT
TRBJ2-3,.,14,.,TRBV28,CASSTRTDTDTQYF,TGTGCCAGCAGTACAAGGACAGACACAGATACGCAGTATTTT
TRBJ2-4,.,17,TRBD1,TRBV11-2,CASSSRTGRLAKNIQYF,TGTGCCAGCAGCTCGCGGACAGGGAGACTAGCCAAAAACATTCAGTACTTC
TRBJ1-4,.,15,.,TRBV28,CASSLGGTMFGKLFF,TGTGCCAGCAGTTTGGGCGGTACGATGTTTGGAAAACTGTTTTTT
TRBJ2-1,.,13,.,TRBV4-3,CASSQDWHNEQFF,TGCGCCAGCAGCCAAGACTGGCACAATGAGCAGTTCTTC
TRBJ1-6,.,17,.,TRBV30,CAWSSDRTDAYNSPLHF,TGTGCCTGGAGTTCGGACCGCACAGACGCCTATAATTCACCCCTCCACTTT
TRBJ1-1,few,14,.,TRBV5-1,CASSLVGRNTEAFF,TGCGCCAGCAGCTTGGTCGGCAGGAACACTGAAGCTTTCTTT
TRBJ1-3,.,13,.,TRBV27,CASSSPGGNTIYF,TGTGCCAGCAGTTCCCCTGGCGGAAACACCATATATTTT
TRBJ2-1,.,13,.,TRBV28,CASNSGVYNEQFF,TGTGCCAGCAATTCAGGGGTCTACAATGAGCAGTTCTTC
TRBJ1-1,.,14,.,TRBV9,CASSVGGRNTEAFF,TGTGCCAGCAGCGTAGGAGGCAGGAACACTGAAGCTTTCTTT
TRBJ1-6,.,17,TRBD1,TRBV28,CASTSSNEGQGASPLHF,TGTGCCAGCACCTCTTCTAACGAGGGACAGGGAGCGTCACCCCTCCACTTT
TRBJ1-1,.,14,.,TRBV6-1,CASSEMRGYTEAFF,TGTGCCAGCAGTGAAATGAGGGGTTACACTGAAGCTTTCTTT
TRBJ2-3,.,14,.,TRBV7-8,CASSSQGFTDTQYF,TGTGCCAGCAGCTCACAGGGCTTCACAGATACGCAGTATTTT
TRBJ1-1,.,14,.,TRBV7-3,CASSLTGGNTEAFF,TGTGCCAGCAGCTTAACCGGGGGGAACACTGAAGCTTTCTTT
TRBJ2-1,once,15,TRBD1,TRBV11-3,CASSRGTGSYNEQFF,TGTGCCAGCTCCCGCGGGACAGGCTCCTACAATGAGCAGTTCTTC
TRBJ2-7,once,15,.,TRBV18,CASSTTQGTIYEQYF,TGTGCCAGCTCAACCACACAGGGTACAATCTACGAGCAGTACTTC
TRBJ1-5,.,19,.,TRBV27,CASSRKAIPPGNIGQPQHF,TGTGCCAGCAGTCGAAAAGCAATCCCTCCGGGTAACATTGGTCAGCCCCAGCATTTT
TRBJ2-1,.,14,.,TRBV9,CASSPQWQGNEQFF,TGTGCCAGCAGCCCCCAATGGCAGGGCAATGAGCAGTTCTTC